This TCR beta chain was sequenced during a study of blood T cell repertoires in COVID-19. Background on the study: Italy, Spain and the United States were the sources of the convalescent and acute COVID-19 samples.

Original methodology: Amplified reference gene primers provided the basis for estimating nucleated cell counts. Some clones are missing from TCRdb's copy, which holds only in-frame ones; the method was immunoSEQ multiplex PCR. D and trimming were read from the DNA, whereas the V and J calls and clone size are those reported in that table. The sample carries around 180,000 clones, approximately 80% recorded once. Assignments of participants to cohorts depended upon their own reported clinical history. The table lists this clone with a few counts. V was pared by 7 bases and J by 8 bases, with 14 bases between. This CDR3 has 13 residues.

The receptor's source is a man aged 50-60 years who had recovered from COVID-19. Sequenced input: PBMCs or T cells enriched from blood (not recorded which). This sequence joins TRBV12-3 or TRBV12-4 and TRBJ1-4; D call uncertain. In DNA, the CDR3 is TGTGCCAGCAATGGAGGAGTGGGAGAAAAACTGTTTTTT. Encoded protein: CASNGGVGEKLFF.